This entry lists 17 T cell receptor beta chains sequenced from one sample in a study of identical twins (TCRdb year 2016). The library was produced with 5' RACE. TCRdb lists the instrument as Illumina HiSeq 2000. The raw public data were reprocessed by TCRdb itself: fastp quality trimming at Q25, MiXCR clonotype calling, in-frame beta chains only. Merged by CDR3 protein, the rows form single entries marked with the most common genes and DNA. The sample profile shows around 1.7 million distinct CDR3 sequences; roughly a third of them were found once. The ten largest clones represent more than 0.25% of the sample. The sample taken for sequencing was cord blood. Source of these receptors: a newborn girl in good health.

The rearrangement uses TRBV6-1 and TRBJ1-2, with TRBD1 matching over 9 bases. The J segment lost 1 base and the V segment lost 8 bases, leaving 14 bases of the junction unmatched. The CDR3 covers 17 residues. Germline CDR1 and CDR2: MNHNS and SASEGT. The CDR3 loop is CASRAGDRAPLNYGYTF. The CDR3 bases are TGTGCCAGCCGGGCGGGGGACAGGGCTCCCCTTAACTATGGCTACACCTTC.

There are a few counts of this clonotype. The genes are TRBV3-1 and TRBJ2-6, with a tentative D call TRBD1 (6 bases). Germline V gene sequence: CDR1 LGHDT, CDR2 YNNKEL (reference sequence). The CDR3 totals 16 residues. Trimming left V 4 bases short and J 1 base short, with 11 bases between. CDR3 residues: CASSLIQGSGANVLTF. The CDR3 region has the DNA TGTGCCAGCAGCCTCATCCAGGGGTCTGGGGCCAACGTCCTGACTTTC.

In its sample, this clonotype was seen once. The chain joins TRBV2 to TRBJ1-5; D is perhaps TRBD1 (6 bases). Deletions cut 7 bases from V and 6 bases from J, with 19 bases between. The CDR3 has 15 residues. CDR1 is SNHLY, CDR2 FYNNEI, per germline. The CDR3 bases are TGTGCCAGCACCTATACGGGAGGGGGGTTTCAGCCCCAGCATTTT. It is translated as CASTYTGGGFQPQHF.

This clonotype was found a few times. The chain combines TRBV7-2 with TRBJ2-7, with D perhaps TRBD2 (6 bases). The ends were cut back, 5 bases at V and 7 bases at J, with 21 bases in the middle. CDR1 is SGHTA and CDR2 is FQGNSA in the germline V gene. This CDR3 comprises 15 residues. The CDR3 nucleotides read TGTGCCAGCAGCGGGCGGGGTATAAACTTCAATGAGCAGTACTTC. Residues: CASSGRGINFNEQYF. The variable domain in full, completed from reference TRBV7-2 and TRBJ2-7, reads GAGVSQSPSNKVTEKGKDVELRCDPISGHTALYWYRQSLGQGLEFLIYFQGNSAPDKSGLPSDRFSAERTGGSVSTLTIQRTQQEDSAVYLCASSGRGINFNEQYFGPGTRLTVT.

This clonotype has a handful of counts. The rearrangement uses TRBV7-2 and TRBJ2-5, with no clear D. Germline V gene lookup returns CDR1 SGHTA and CDR2 FQGNSA. V dropped 0 bases and J dropped 11 bases, with 22 bases sitting between them. CDR3 length: 16 residues. The CDR3, as DNA: TGTGCCAGCAGCTTAGCGCCGTGGTACAAAGGGAATGAGCAGTACTTC. Protein sequence: CASSLAPWYKGNEQYF.

This clonotype was found a few times. The chain recombines TRBV3-1 with TRBJ1-1; 7 bases align to TRBD1. CDR3 length: 14 residues. The V segment lost 1 base and the J segment 5 bases; nucleotides outside the gene matches: 4. CDR1 and CDR2 from the germline V gene are LGHDT and YNNKEL (reference sequence). Here the CDR3 DNA reads TGTGCCAGCAGCCAAGGGGACAGTCGAACTGAAGCTTTCTTT. Translating it yields CASSQGDSRTEAFF.

This clonotype showed up just a few times. The chain has TRBV24-1 and TRBJ2-1; the D call may be TRBD1 or TRBD2 (5 bases each). The germline CDR1 and CDR2 sequences are KGHDR and SFDVKD. The CDR3 loop spans 14 amino acids. The germline V and J ends were trimmed by 0 bases and 5 bases, with 7 bases remaining between them. The CDR3 DNA reads TGTGCCACCAGTGATTTGCGAGGGGACAATGAGCAGTTCTTC. This codes for CATSDLRGDNEQFF.

The CDR3 spells CASSSIPMGLAGRAYEQYF. As DNA, the CDR3 is TGTGCCAGCAGCTCAATCCCGATGGGACTAGCGGGGAGGGCCTACGAGCAGTACTTC. The chain employs TRBV7-9 and TRBJ2-7, with 13 bases matching TRBD2. Germline trimming cut 4 bases from V and 2 bases from J; bases unmatched to any gene: 14. The CDR3 spans 19 residues. Germline CDR1 SEHNR, CDR2 FQNEAQ (reference sequence).

V gene TRBV29-1 combines with J gene TRBJ2-1; 7 nucleotides agree with TRBD1. This CDR3 is built from 13 residues. Germline V gives CDR1 SQVTM, CDR2 ANQGSEA. The V segment lost 2 bases and the J segment 6 bases; nucleotides outside the gene matches: 4. CDR3 region: CSVEPRGFNEQFF. In DNA form, the CDR3 reads TGCAGCGTTGAACCCAGGGGGTTCAATGAGCAGTTCTTC.

This chain links TRBV7-2 with TRBJ2-3; 10 bases are a match to TRBD1. The CDR3 runs 13 residues. Germline CDR1 is SGHTA and CDR2 is FQGNSA. V was pared by 5 bases and J by 8 bases, with 4 bases of the junction left unmatched. The CDR3 is CASSRTGGGTQYF. The CDR3 DNA reads TGTGCCAGCAGCCGGACAGGGGGGGGTACGCAGTATTTT.

This clonotype was seen only a few times. This sequence joins TRBV7-9 and TRBJ1-4; 7 bases match TRBD1. J gave up 8 bases and V 3 bases, and 6 bases lay outside the gene matches. The CDR3 consists of 14 residues. Germline assignment: CDR1 SEHNR and CDR2 FQNEAQ (reference sequence). CDR3 nucleotides: TGTGCCAGCAGCTTGCCGACAGGGAGGGAAAAACTGTTTTTT. The encoded protein is CASSLPTGREKLFF.

This clonotype was counted between two and nine times. The genes are TRBV5-1 and TRBJ2-1, with 7 bases fitting TRBD2. CDR3 length equals 15 residues. The junction had 6 bases not matched to a gene; V was cut back by 4 bases and J by 2 bases. The germline V gene encodes CDR1 SGHRS and CDR2 YFSETQ. The CDR3 loop reads CASSGTGTTYNEQFF. DNA of the CDR3: TGCGCCAGCAGCGGAACCGGGACTACCTACAATGAGCAGTTCTTC.

The chain joins TRBV3-1 to TRBJ2-1; D ambiguous. With the DNA end fitting TRBJ2-7 better, the J assignment may be wrong. The CDR3 totals 17 residues. Germline values: CDR1 LGHDT, CDR2 YNNKEL (reference sequence). In DNA form, the CDR3 reads TGTGCCAGCAGCCAAGATTTTCAGGTAGGGTCCTACAATGAGCAGTACTTC. Encoded protein: CASSQDFQVGSYNEQYF.

The gene calls are TRBV15 and TRBJ2-4, with a tentative D call TRBD2 (6 bases). The V gene lost 0 bases and the J gene lost 8 bases, with 14 bases spanning the gap. CDR1 is LNHNV, CDR2 YYDKDF, per germline (reference sequence). The CDR3 contains 15 residues. The CDR3 loop is CATSREGAGLYIQYF. In DNA form, the CDR3 reads TGTGCCACCAGCAGAGAAGGGGCGGGATTGTACATTCAGTACTTC. Full variable domain (rest looked up from reference TRBV15 and TRBJ2-4): DAMVIQNPRYQVTQFGKPVTLSCSQTLNHNVMYWYQQKSSQAPKLLFHYYDKDFNNEADTPDNFQSRRPNTSFCFLDIRSPGLGDTAMYLCATSREGAGLYIQYFGAGTRLSVL.

With regard to this clonotype: The junction differs from germline at one of its ends, possibly a read error. The J gene is TRBJ2-1, the V gene TRBV9; 8 bases align to TRBD1. The CDR3 extends over 11 amino acids. CDR1 SGDLS and CDR2 YYNGEE come from the germline V gene. CDR3 sequence: CASSVDRERFF. DNA for the CDR3: TGTGCCAGCAGCGTGGACAGGGAGCGGTTCTTC. Based on the CDR3 plus reference TRBV9 and TRBJ2-1, the full variable domain is DSGVTQTPKHLITATGQRVTLRCSPRSGDLSVYWYQQSLDQGLQFLIQYYNGEERAKGNILERFSAQQFPDLHSELNLSSLELGDSALYFCASSVDRERFFGPGTRLTVL.

This CDR3 reads CASLQGSYNEQFF. For the CDR3, the DNA is TGTGCCAGCCTGCAGGGCTCCTACAATGAGCAGTTCTTC. This chain uses TRBV2 with TRBJ2-1; D is perhaps TRBD1 (5 bases). V was clipped by 8 bases and J by 0 bases, with 8 bases between them. Germline CDR1 SNHLY, CDR2 FYNNEI. CDR3 length: 13 amino acids.

In the case of this clonotype: An end of the junction differs from the germline gene, which may be a read error. The chain is built from TRBV6-5 and TRBJ1-6; possibly TRBD1 for D (6 bases). The CDR3 runs to 17 residues. Germline CDR1 is MNHEY and CDR2 is SVGAGI. The CDR3: CASSYSPGTRKGSPPHF. CDR3 in DNA: TGTGCCAGCAGTTACTCCCCCGGGACACGCAAGGGTTCACCCCCCCACTTT.